Detailed here is one T cell receptor (beta chain). Its antigen is unidentified. The sample comes from a study of cytotoxic CD8 clonotypes in ibrutinib-treated CLL. This CDR3 is 14 amino acids long. V lost 0 bases to trimming and J lost 4 bases, with 9 bases between them. Germline values: CDR1 SGHTA, CDR2 FQGNSA. Study-level results: Stable or contracted on treatment, public clonotypes were also uncommon. Clonality climbed at ibrutinib response, then dropped toward baseline at progression. Researchers report that baseline clonality outpaced age-matched healthy donors and tracked circulating CD8+ T-cell counts.

Depth targeted 1 in 200,000 to 1 in 1 million T cells, averaging 10x coverage per clonotype. Libraries were prepared by immunoSEQ multiplex PCR; TCRdb keeps only in-frame clonotypes and omits some of them. This repertoire shows tens of thousands of clones, roughly 57% found once; its top ten account for over 12%. The input for sequencing was PBMCs, taken after 12 months of ibrutinib treatment. The V and J genes are TRBV7-2 and TRBJ1-2; no firm D call. This TCR derives from a human donor with chronic lymphocytic leukemia. For the CDR3, the DNA is TGTGCCAGCAGCTTAGCGTCGTTAACCTATGGCTACACCTTC. The encoded protein is CASSLASLTYGYTF.